The present T cell receptor (beta chain) was sequenced within a study of cytomegalovirus exposure and HLA in healthy donors. Study overall: Early release data held around 82 million unique TCRs from HLA-typed donors.

Worth noting for this clone: As yet, its antigen is unknown.

PCR amplification relied on 60 Vbeta primers (plus 13 Jbeta primers). Method: immunoSEQ multiplex PCR; TCRdb's copy keeps in-frame clones and lacks some. The sample contains some 93,000 clones, approximately 83% of which appear only once. Study-wide findings and caveats: Reports state that TCR beta sequences accurately predicted most subjects' HLA-A and HLA-B alleles. The investigators catalogued 150 to 200 TCR beta chains as cytomegalovirus-associated. There were a few CMV-associated chains whose specificity for CMV antigens was confirmed in vitro.

Sequencing was carried out using PBMCs. The clonotype originates from a man aged 45 to 65 in good health and CMV-seronegative.

The CDR3 sequence is CASSFKASGSYEQYF. The CDR3 nucleotides read TGTGCCAGCAGTTTTAAGGCTAGCGGGAGCTACGAGCAGTACTTC. The rearrangement joins TRBV27 to TRBJ2-7, with 10 bases that match TRBD2. Germline loops: CDR1 MNHEY, CDR2 SMNVEV (reference sequence). CDR3 length: 15 amino acids. Losses at the gene ends were 3 bases for V and 3 bases for J; bases not matched to a gene: 5.